The 11 T cell receptor beta chains given below trace back to one sample, sequenced in a study of response to subunit inactivated influenza vaccine. TCRdb reprocessed the RT-PCR reads via MiXCR and lists one record per CDR3 protein. The table lists roughly 570,000 distinct CDR3 sequences, 13% of them singletons. Sequenced here: PBMCs from blood, sampled roughly 6 weeks after vaccination. All receptors derive from a man aged 45 to 65 who received an inactivated influenza vaccine.

The CDR3 region is CASSRRADQSDTQYF. The CDR3 region has the DNA TGCGCCAGCAGCCGGCGGGCGGACCAGTCAGATACGCAGTATTTT. The rearrangement joins TRBV4-3 to TRBJ2-3; D perhaps matches TRBD2 (5 bases). The CDR3 contains 15 residues. V lost 4 bases and J lost 4, with 15 bases in between. Germline lookup yields CDR1 LGHNA and CDR2 YSLEER.

The genes are TRBV9 and TRBJ2-7; possible D gene TRBD2, 5 bases. Per germline, CDR1 SGDLS and CDR2 YYNGEE. V was shortened by 2 bases and J by 2 bases, with 14 bases between the two germline ends. The CDR3 spans 15 residues. CDR3 sequence reads: CASSVGADFPYEQYF. As DNA, the CDR3 is TGTGCCAGCAGCGTTGGAGCGGACTTTCCCTACGAGCAGTACTTC.

As concerns this clonotype: A junction end diverges from the germline sequence, so it may reflect a read error. The chain employs TRBV20-1 and TRBJ1-1; D is unclear. The CDR3 has 13 residues. Germline V gene data show CDR1 as DFQATT and CDR2 as SNEGSKA (reference sequence). CDR3 loop: CSAKVSVLPFLAF. The CDR3 DNA reads as TGCAGTGCGAAAGTTTCGGTACTACCCTTCCTGGCCTTT.

Only a few counts were recorded for this clonotype. CDR3 protein: CASSLGGLFYEQYF. DNA of the CDR3: TGTGCCAGCAGCTTAGGTGGTTTGTTCTACGAGCAGTACTTC. The rearrangement uses TRBV7-2 and TRBJ2-7; D remains ambiguous. Looked up from germline, CDR1 is SGHTA and CDR2 is FQGNSA. The V and J ends lost 1 base and 3 bases respectively, with 10 bases between them. This CDR3 has 14 residues.

The chain links TRBV6-5 to TRBJ2-2, with D perhaps matching TRBD1 (6 bases). From germline, CDR1 is MNHEY and CDR2 SVGAGI. This CDR3 is built from 16 residues. The V and J ends lost 2 bases and 5 bases respectively, with 15 bases between them. CDR3: CASSYPRGAGTGELFF. The CDR3 coding sequence is TGTGCCAGCAGTTACCCCAGGGGCGCAGGGACCGGGGAGCTGTTTTTT.

This clonotype has at least ten counts. The V and J genes are TRBV9 and TRBJ2-1, with 8 bases fitting TRBD2. J gave up 12 bases and V 0 bases, and 8 bases lay outside the gene matches. This CDR3 has 14 amino acids. The germline gives CDR1 SGDLS, CDR2 YYNGEE. CDR3 nucleotides: TGTGCCAGCAGCGTAGATACTAGCGGACAAGGGCAGTTCTTC. This codes for CASSVDTSGQGQFF.

The chain has TRBV4-3 and TRBJ2-2; TRBD1 aligns across 7 bases. The CDR3 is made up of 18 amino acids. Germline CDR1 LGHNA, CDR2 YSLEER. J was trimmed by 6 bases and V by 1 base; bases with no gene match: 14. CDR3 DNA: TGCGCCAGCAGCCAAGCGCGACAGGGTCCGGACAAAGCCGGGGAGCTGTTTTTT. Its protein is CASSQARQGPDKAGELFF.

This clonotype was seen a few times. The V and J genes are TRBV5-1 and TRBJ1-6; D gene uncertain. Trimming took 3 bases from V and 0 from J, leaving 13 bases between them. This CDR3 comprises 17 residues. Per germline, CDR1 SGHRS and CDR2 YFSETQ. CDR3 nucleotides: TGCGCCAGCAGCTCAGGACTAGGGCGCTCCTATAATTCACCCCTCCACTTT. Protein: CASSSGLGRSYNSPLHF.

This clonotype was seen a few times. The rearrangement uses TRBV2 and TRBJ2-7; 7 bases agree with TRBD1. Germline V gene data show CDR1 as SNHLY and CDR2 as FYNNEI. The CDR3 length is 14 residues. V lost 4 bases, J lost 1 base, and 4 bases stayed unmatched. The CDR3 DNA sequence: TGTGCCAGCAGTGGGGACAGCCTGTCCTACGAGCAGTACTTC. This translates into CASSGDSLSYEQYF.

The genes are TRBV7-9 and TRBJ2-7, with 10 nucleotides matching TRBD2. CDR3 length: 15 amino acids. CDR1 is SEHNR and CDR2 is FQNEAQ in the germline V gene (reference sequence). After removal of 6 bases from V and 5 bases from J, the junction contained 10 bases not matched to a gene. CDR3 nucleotides: TGTGCCAGCAGTCTTGTAGCGGGAGGTAGTAACGAGCAGTACTTC. It yields the protein CASSLVAGGSNEQYF.

This clonotype has just a few counts. The chain is built from TRBV7-2 and TRBJ2-7; 7 bases line up with TRBD2. Germline CDR1 is SGHTA and CDR2 is FQGNSA. V dropped 5 bases and J dropped 2; count of bases not matched to a gene: 6. The CDR3 spans 14 residues. In DNA, the CDR3 is TGTGCCAGCAGCCCCCGGGGGGACCCCTACGAGCAGTACTTC. Residues: CASSPRGDPYEQYF.